In this sample, the clone carrying this T cell receptor beta chain turned up many times. This specimen comes from a study of neurological immune-mediated disorders. From the 5' RACE reads, TCRdb called clonotypes with MiXCR, one entry per CDR3 protein. Of tens of thousands of distinct CDR3 sequences in the sample, about 13% are singletons; the top ten hold about 1.3%. This CDR3 region has 15 residues. Looked up from germline, CDR1 is SGHRS and CDR2 is YFSETQ. V lost 5 bases and J 6 bases, leaving 20 bases between the germline ends. Sample: PBMCs. The chain links TRBV5-1 to TRBJ1-2; weak D call: TRBD1 (6 bases). The clonotype originates from a female donor in good health. This CDR3 is CASRRSSRGVDGYTF. DNA for the CDR3: TGCGCCAGCAGGCGTAGTAGCAGGGGTGTAGATGGCTACACCTTC.